A selection of T cell receptor beta chains follows, all from one sample in a study of T cell responses to AZD1222 COVID-19 vaccine. The method was immunoSEQ multiplex PCR; TCRdb's version includes in-frame clones alone and lacks a portion of them. The data contain 100,000 to 130,000 clones, 87% of them singletons. Material: peripheral blood, obtained on day 0 of AZD1222 vaccination. The source is an adult in good health. Each CDR3 is given with its conserved first and last residue. Fields, in order: clone size, D gene, J gene, V gene, CDR3 DNA, CDR3 protein. The D gene is left open where the match is weak. Clone size is shown for a subset of rows, as once, few, many or a class of expanded clone.

>once|TRBD1|TRBJ1-1|TRBV18
TGTGCCAGCTCACCAAGGGAACCGGGACAGGGAAACACTGAAGCTTTCTTT
CASSPREPGQGNTEAFF
>.|.|TRBJ1-5|TRBV4-3
TGCGCCAGCAGCCAAGATCCGAGAGGCGGTCAGCCCCAGCATTTT
CASSQDPRGGQPQHF
>.|.|TRBJ1-1|TRBV19
TGTGCCAGTAGTTCGGGGGGGGAGAACACTGAAGCTTTCTTT
CASSSGGENTEAFF
>once|TRBD2|TRBJ2-1|TRBV19
TGTGCCAGTAAGAAGCGGGGGGGCTATAAGGACAATGAGCAGTTCTTC
CASKKRGGYKDNEQFF
>.|TRBD1|TRBJ2-7|TRBV18
TGTGCCAGCTCACCCCGGACAGGGGGCGCGGGGGAGCAGTACTTC
CASSPRTGGAGEQYF
>.|.|TRBJ2-3|TRBV27
TGTGCCAGCAGGGTCCTTCTGGGAGATACGCAGTATTTT
CASRVLLGDTQYF
>.|TRBD2|TRBJ2-5|TRBV5-4
TGTGCCAGCAGACTAGCGGGGGGCCAAGAGACCCAGTACTTC
CASRLAGGQETQYF
>few|.|TRBJ1-6|TRBV30
TGTGCCTGGAGTGTGGACACTAATTCACCCCTCCACTTT
CAWSVDTNSPLHF
>.|TRBD2|TRBJ2-1|TRBV4-3
TGCGCCAGCAGCCCCCTAGCGGCAAATGAGCAGTTCTTC
CASSPLAANEQFF
>.|.|TRBJ1-3|TRBV9
TGTGCCAGCAGCCAGACCGGGACGGGCGGAAACACCATATATTTT
CASSQTGTGGNTIYF
>.|TRBD2|TRBJ2-5|TRBV7-2
TGTGCCAGCAGCTTTTTACCGGGAGGGTGGGGCTACCAAGAGACCCAGTACTTC
CASSFLPGGWGYQETQYF
>.|TRBD1|TRBJ1-5|TRBV6-5
TGTGCCAGCAGTTACTGGACAGGGGGCAATCAGCCCCAGCATTTT
CASSYWTGGNQPQHF
>.|TRBD2|TRBJ2-2|TRBV4-3
TGCGCCAGCAGCCAACCCCTAGCGGGAGTTGACGGGGAGCTGTTTTTT
CASSQPLAGVDGELFF
>.|.|TRBJ2-1|TRBV5-3
TGTGCCAGAAGCTTGGAAGGGGACTTGAGCTCCTACAATGAGCAGTTCTTC
CARSLEGDLSSYNEQFF
>.|TRBD2|TRBJ2-1|TRBV11-3
TGTGCCAGCAGCCCCCGGACTAGCGGGAGGAATGAGCAGTTCTTC
CASSPRTSGRNEQFF